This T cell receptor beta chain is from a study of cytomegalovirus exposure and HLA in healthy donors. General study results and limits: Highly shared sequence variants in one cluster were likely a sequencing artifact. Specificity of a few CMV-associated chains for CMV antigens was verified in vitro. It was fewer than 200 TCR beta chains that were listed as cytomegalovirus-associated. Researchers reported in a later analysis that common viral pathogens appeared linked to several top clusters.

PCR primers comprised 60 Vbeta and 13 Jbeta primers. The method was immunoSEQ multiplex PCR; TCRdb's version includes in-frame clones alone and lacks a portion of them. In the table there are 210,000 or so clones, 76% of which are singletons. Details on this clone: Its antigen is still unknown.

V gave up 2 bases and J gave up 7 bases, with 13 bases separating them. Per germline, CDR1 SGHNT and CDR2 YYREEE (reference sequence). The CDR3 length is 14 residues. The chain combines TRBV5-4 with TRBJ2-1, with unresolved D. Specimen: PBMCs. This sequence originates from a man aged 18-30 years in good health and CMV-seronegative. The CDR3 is CASSFPPEENEQFF. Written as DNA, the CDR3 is TGTGCCAGCAGCTTTCCGCCCGAGGAGAATGAGCAGTTCTTC.